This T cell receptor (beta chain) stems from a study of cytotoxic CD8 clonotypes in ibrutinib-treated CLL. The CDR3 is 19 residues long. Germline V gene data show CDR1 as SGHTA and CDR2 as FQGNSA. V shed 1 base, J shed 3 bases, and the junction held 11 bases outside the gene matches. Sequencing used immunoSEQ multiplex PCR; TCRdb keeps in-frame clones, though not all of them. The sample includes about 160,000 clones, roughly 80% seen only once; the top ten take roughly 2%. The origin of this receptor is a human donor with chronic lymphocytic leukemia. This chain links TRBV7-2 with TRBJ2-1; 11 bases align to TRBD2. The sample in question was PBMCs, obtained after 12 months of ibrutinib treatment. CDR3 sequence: CASSLVGSGRALLYNEQFF. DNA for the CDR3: TGTGCCAGCAGCTTAGTCGGTAGCGGGAGGGCACTCCTCTACAATGAGCAGTTCTTC.